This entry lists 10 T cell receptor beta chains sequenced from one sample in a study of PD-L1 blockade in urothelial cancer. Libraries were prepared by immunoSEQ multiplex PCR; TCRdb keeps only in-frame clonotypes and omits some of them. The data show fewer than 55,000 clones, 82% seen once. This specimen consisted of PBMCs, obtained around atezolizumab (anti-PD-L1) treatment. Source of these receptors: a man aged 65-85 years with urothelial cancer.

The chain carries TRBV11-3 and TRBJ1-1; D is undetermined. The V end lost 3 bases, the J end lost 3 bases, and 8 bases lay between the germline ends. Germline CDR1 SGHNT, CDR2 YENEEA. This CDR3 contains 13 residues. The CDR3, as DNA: TGTGCCAGCAGCTTGGAGCGGGACACTGAAGCTTTCTTT. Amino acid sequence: CASSLERDTEAFF.

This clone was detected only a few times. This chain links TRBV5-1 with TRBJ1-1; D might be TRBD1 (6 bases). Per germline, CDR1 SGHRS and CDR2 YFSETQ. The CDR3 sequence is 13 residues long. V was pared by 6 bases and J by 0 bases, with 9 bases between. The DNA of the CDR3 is TGCGCCAGCAAGGACAGCATGAACACTGAAGCTTTCTTT. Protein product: CASKDSMNTEAFF.

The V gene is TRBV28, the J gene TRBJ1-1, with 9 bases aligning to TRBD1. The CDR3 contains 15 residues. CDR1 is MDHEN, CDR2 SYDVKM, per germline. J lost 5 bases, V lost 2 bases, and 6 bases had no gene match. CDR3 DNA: TGTGCCAGCAGTTTAAGGTTGACAGGGGGAACTGAAGCTTTCTTT. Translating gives CASSLRLTGGTEAFF.

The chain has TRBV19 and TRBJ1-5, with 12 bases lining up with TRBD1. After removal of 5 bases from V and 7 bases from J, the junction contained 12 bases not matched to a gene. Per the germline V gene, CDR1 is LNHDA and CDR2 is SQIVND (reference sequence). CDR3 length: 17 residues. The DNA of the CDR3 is TGTGCCAGTAGTGTCTATCCCGGGACAGGGGGCGGCCAGCCCCAGCATTTT. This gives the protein CASSVYPGTGGGQPQHF.

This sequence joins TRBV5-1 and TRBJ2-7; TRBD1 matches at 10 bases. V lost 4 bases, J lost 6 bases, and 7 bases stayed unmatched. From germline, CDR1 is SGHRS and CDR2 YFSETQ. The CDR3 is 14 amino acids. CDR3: CASSVRQGAGEQYF. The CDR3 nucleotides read TGCGCCAGCAGCGTGCGACAGGGGGCTGGCGAGCAGTACTTC.

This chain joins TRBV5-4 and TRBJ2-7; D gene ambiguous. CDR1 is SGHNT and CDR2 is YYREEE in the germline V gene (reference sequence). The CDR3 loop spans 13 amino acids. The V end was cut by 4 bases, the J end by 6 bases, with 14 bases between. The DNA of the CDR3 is TGTGCCAGCAGCCCTACTACCACCGGCGAGCAGTACTTC. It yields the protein CASSPTTTGEQYF.

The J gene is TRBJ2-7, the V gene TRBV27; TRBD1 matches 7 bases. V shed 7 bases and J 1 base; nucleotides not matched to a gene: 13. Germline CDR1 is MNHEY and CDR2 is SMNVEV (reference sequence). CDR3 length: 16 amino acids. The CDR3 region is CASTRQGPTGSYEQYF. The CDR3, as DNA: TGTGCCAGCACTAGACAGGGTCCCACCGGGTCCTACGAGCAGTACTTC.

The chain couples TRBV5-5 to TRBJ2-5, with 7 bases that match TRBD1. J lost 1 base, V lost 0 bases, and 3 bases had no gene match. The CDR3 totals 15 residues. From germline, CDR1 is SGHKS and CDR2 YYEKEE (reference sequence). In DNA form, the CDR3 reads TGTGCCAGCAGCTTGGAGACAGGGCTCCAAGAGACCCAGTACTTC. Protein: CASSLETGLQETQYF.

CDR3 nucleotide sequence: TGTGCCAGCAGTGATGGGAGCTATGGCTACACCTTC. This translates into CASSDGSYGYTF. V and J are TRBV6-1 and TRBJ1-2; D gene ambiguous. Trimming cost V 3 bases and J 4 bases, with 6 bases left between them. CDR3 length: 12 residues. In germline, CDR1 is MNHNS, CDR2 SASEGT.

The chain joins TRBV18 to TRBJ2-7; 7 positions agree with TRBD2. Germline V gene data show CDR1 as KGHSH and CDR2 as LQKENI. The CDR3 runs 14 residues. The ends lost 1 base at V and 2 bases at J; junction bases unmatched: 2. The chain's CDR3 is CASSPQTSTYEQYF. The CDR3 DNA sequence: TGTGCCAGCTCACCACAGACTAGCACCTACGAGCAGTACTTC.